A single sample is the source of the 24 T cell receptor beta chains below, sequenced in a study of T cell responses to AZD1222 COVID-19 vaccine. Using immunoSEQ multiplex PCR, the repertoire was profiled, and TCRdb retains in-frame clones only, with some absent. The sample has approximately 210,000 clones; 94% are singletons. The sample consisted of peripheral blood, taken 28 days after the second dose of the MenACWY control vaccine. These receptors all come from an adult who received the MenACWY meningococcal vaccine as a control.

The rearrangement uses TRBV28 and TRBJ1-4; 8 positions match TRBD1. The CDR3 has 15 residues. V lost 3 bases to trimming and J lost 1 base; unmatched junction nucleotides: 1. The germline V gene encodes CDR1 MDHEN and CDR2 SYDVKM. The DNA for the CDR3 is TGTGCCAGCAGTTTCACAGGGGGAACTAATGAAAAACTGTTTTTT. It is translated as CASSFTGGTNEKLFF. The full variable domain, completed using reference TRBV28 and TRBJ1-4, is DVKVTQSSRYLVKRTGEKVFLECVQDMDHENMFWYRQDPGLGLRLIYFSYDVKMKEKGDIPEGYSVSREKKERFSLILESASTNQTSMYLCASSFTGGTNEKLFFGSGTQLSVL.

The gene calls are TRBV30 and TRBJ1-2; perhaps TRBD1 as D (6 bases). The V gene's germline CDR1 is GTSNPN and CDR2 SVGIG (reference sequence). The CDR3 loop spans 13 amino acids. V was pared by 4 bases and J by 8 bases, with 17 bases between. The CDR3: CAWKLGGARGYTF. The CDR3 bases are TGTGCCTGGAAGCTTGGGGGGGCGCGAGGCTACACCTTC. The entire variable domain, with the rest obtained from reference TRBV30 and TRBJ1-2, is as follows: SQTIHQWPATLVQPVGSPLSLECTVEGTSNPNLYWYRQAAGRGLQLLFYSVGIGQISSEVPQNLSASRPQDRQFILSSKKLLLSDSGFYLCAWKLGGARGYTFGSGTRLTVV.

V is TRBV6-2 or TRBV6-3 and J is TRBJ1-5; D is unclear. With 0 bases removed from V and 8 bases from J, the gap between germline ends came to 11 bases. Germline CDR1 and CDR2: MNHEY and SVGEGT. This CDR3 region has 14 residues. In DNA form, the CDR3 reads TGTGCCAGCAGTTACTCAACGATTCGGGAGCCCCAGCATTTT. The encoded protein is CASSYSTIREPQHF.

The chain combines TRBV7-9 with TRBJ1-5; D remains ambiguous. The germline CDR1 and CDR2 sequences are SEHNR and FQNEAQ (reference sequence). The CDR3 spans 12 residues. Trimming shortened V by 5 bases and J by 5 bases, and 7 bases separated the two germline ends. CDR3 in amino acids: CASSIRDQPQHF. CDR3 bases: TGTGCCAGCAGCATCCGTGATCAGCCCCAGCATTTT.

The V gene is TRBV7-2, the J gene TRBJ2-2; no reliable D call. CDR1 is SGHTA and CDR2 is FQGNSA in the germline V gene. The CDR3 consists of 14 residues. Trimming cost V 5 bases and J 1 base, with 8 bases left between them. CDR3: CASSPTGNTGELFF. The DNA for the CDR3 is TGTGCCAGCAGCCCCACCGGGAACACCGGGGAGCTGTTTTTT.

The chain carries TRBV7-2 and TRBJ2-7; D call uncertain. The CDR3 loop spans 14 amino acids. Germline loops: CDR1 SGHTA, CDR2 FQGNSA. Between the trimmed V and J ends, which lost 1 base and 2 bases, there was a span of 9 bases. The CDR3 DNA is TGTGCCAGCAGCTTAGAGGGTACAACCTACGAGCAGTACTTC. Its translation is CASSLEGTTYEQYF.

The chain carries TRBV2 and TRBJ2-4; no reliable D call. Deletions cut 7 bases from V and 0 bases from J, with 7 bases between. The CDR3 is 13 amino acids. The V gene's germline CDR1 is SNHLY and CDR2 FYNNEI. The DNA of the CDR3 is TGTGCCAGCACCGCCCTAGCCAAAAACATTCAGTACTTC. Residues: CASTALAKNIQYF. The full variable domain, its missing parts supplied by reference TRBV2 and TRBJ2-4, is EPEVTQTPSHQVTQMGQEVILRCVPISNHLYFYWYRQILGQKVEFLVSFYNNEISEKSEIFDDQFSVERPDGSNFTLKIRSTKLEDSAMYFCASTALAKNIQYFGAGTRLSVL.

The genes are TRBV9 and TRBJ1-5; D call uncertain. Trimming cost V 0 bases and J 4 bases, with 8 bases left between them. The CDR3 spans 14 residues. The germline CDR1 and CDR2 sequences are SGDLS and YYNGEE. CDR3 protein: CASSVGTGNQPQHF. Here the CDR3 DNA reads TGTGCCAGCAGCGTAGGCACTGGGAATCAGCCCCAGCATTTT.

The chain recombines TRBV6-1 with TRBJ2-7, with 7 nucleotides matching TRBD2. Trimming at V came to 1 base and at J to 4 bases, leaving 7 bases not matched to a gene. The V gene's germline CDR1 is MNHNS and CDR2 SASEGT. This CDR3 has 15 residues. In nucleotides, the CDR3 is TGTGCCAGCAGTGAAGGGGGGGGACGACCATACGAGCAGTACTTC. Translation gives CASSEGGGRPYEQYF.

The chain is built from TRBV5-4 and TRBJ2-7, with D possibly being TRBD2 (5 bases). This CDR3 contains 14 residues. Germline V lookup: CDR1 SGHNT, CDR2 YYREEE (reference sequence). V was trimmed by 4 bases and J by 4 bases, leaving 15 bases between them. The CDR3 coding sequence is TGTGCCAGCAGCCCCTACGGGAACCAATACGAGCAGTACTTC. It is translated as CASSPYGNQYEQYF.

This sequence joins TRBV14 and TRBJ2-2; 8 bases align to TRBD1. The germline V gene has CDR1 SGHDN and CDR2 FVKESK. Trimming at V came to 2 bases and at J to 7 bases, leaving 6 bases not matched to a gene. The CDR3 spans 15 residues. The CDR3 DNA reads TGTGCCAGCAGCCAACTCCAGGGGGCTGGCGGGGAGCTGTTTTTT. It encodes CASSQLQGAGGELFF.

The genes are TRBV6-5 and TRBJ1-6; tentatively, D is TRBD1 (5 bases). This CDR3 contains 13 residues. The germline V and J ends were trimmed by 7 bases and 5 bases, with 9 bases remaining between them. Germline V CDR1 and CDR2: MNHEY, SVGAGI. The CDR3 is CASTLQDNSPLHF. The CDR3 DNA reads TGTGCCAGCACTTTACAGGATAATTCACCCCTCCACTTT.

V gene TRBV29-1 combines with J gene TRBJ2-7; 9 bases are shared with TRBD2. V lost 1 base, J lost 0 bases, and 7 bases stayed unmatched. The CDR3 totals 16 residues. Germline V gives CDR1 SQVTM, CDR2 ANQGSEA. The CDR3 is CSVEGFSGGSSYEQYF. DNA of the CDR3: TGCAGCGTTGAAGGATTCAGCGGGGGGAGCTCCTACGAGCAGTACTTC.

The chain carries TRBV6-5 and TRBJ1-1; maybe TRBD1 (5 bases). V shed 2 bases and J shed 4 bases, with 14 bases lying between them. CDR1 and CDR2 from the germline V gene are MNHEY and SVGAGI. The CDR3 runs to 15 residues. This chain's CDR3 is CASSYVGGRRTEAFF. The DNA of the CDR3 is TGTGCCAGCAGTTACGTTGGGGGAAGGCGCACTGAAGCTTTCTTT.

This chain joins TRBV9 and TRBJ2-3; TRBD2 matches at 10 bases. The CDR3 is 14 residues long. Germline CDR1 is SGDLS and CDR2 is YYNGEE. Germline trimming cut 0 bases from V and 10 bases from J; bases unmatched to any gene: 5. The CDR3 nucleotides are TGTGCCAGCAGCGTAGAGGCTAGCGGGGGTCCGCAGTATTTT. Residues: CASSVEASGGPQYF.

The chain recombines TRBV7-2 with TRBJ2-7; TRBD1 aligns across 9 bases. This CDR3 region has 16 residues. The V gene's germline CDR1 is SGHTA and CDR2 FQGNSA. Germline trimming cut 5 bases from V and 3 bases from J; bases unmatched to any gene: 11. CDR3 amino acids: CASSLHTGGYDYEQYF. CDR3 DNA sequence: TGTGCCAGCAGCCTACATACAGGGGGCTACGACTACGAGCAGTACTTC.

The rearrangement links TRBV10-3 to TRBJ1-1; 10 bases map to TRBD1. This CDR3 spans 13 amino acids. V shed 6 bases, J shed 7 bases, and the junction held 5 bases outside the gene matches. From germline, CDR1 is ENHRY and CDR2 SYGVKD. DNA for the CDR3: TGTGCCATCAGCGGACAGGGGGAAGTTGAAGCTTTCTTT. This codes for CAISGQGEVEAFF.

The chain carries TRBV19 and TRBJ1-1; D is ambiguous. The germline V and J ends were trimmed by 6 bases and 0 bases, with 14 bases remaining between them. Per germline, CDR1 LNHDA and CDR2 SQIVND (reference sequence). This CDR3 is built from 15 residues. The DNA of the CDR3 is TGTGCCAGTAGCCCTGGAGCACTGATGAACACTGAAGCTTTCTTT. Translating it yields CASSPGALMNTEAFF.

V is TRBV7-9 and J is TRBJ2-7, with D possibly being TRBD1 (6 bases). Germline-derived CDR1 and CDR2 are SEHNR and FQNEAQ (reference sequence). This CDR3 has 14 amino acids. Trimming stripped 3 bases from V and 2 bases from J, with 11 bases between. CDR3 DNA sequence: TGTGCCAGCAGCTTCCAGGGGCTCCCCTACGAGCAGTACTTC. Amino acid sequence: CASSFQGLPYEQYF.

The V gene is TRBV6-5, the J gene TRBJ2-7; 9 bases fit TRBD1. V was clipped by 9 bases and J by 3 bases; unmatched bases: 12. The CDR3 extends over 15 amino acids. Germline assignment: CDR1 MNHEY and CDR2 SVGAGI. This CDR3 is CASGSTTGGYYEQYF. The CDR3 DNA reads TGTGCCAGTGGGTCTACGACAGGGGGTTACTACGAGCAGTACTTC.

V and J are TRBV6-2 or TRBV6-3 and TRBJ1-2; maybe TRBD1 (5 bases). In germline, CDR1 is MNHEY, CDR2 SVGEGT. V was cut by 6 bases and J by 4 bases, with 15 bases left in between. The CDR3 covers 14 residues. CDR3 region: CASSHIGAGYGYTF. DNA of the CDR3: TGTGCCAGCAGCCACATAGGGGCCGGCTATGGCTACACCTTC.

This sequence joins TRBV30 and TRBJ1-6, with TRBD1 matching 8 bases. Germline CDR1 is GTSNPN and CDR2 is SVGIG (reference sequence). J lost 0 bases, V lost 8 bases, and 9 bases had no gene match. The CDR3 is made up of 16 amino acids. The CDR3 sequence is CASTFTGGSYNSPLHF. The CDR3 DNA follows: TGTGCCAGTACTTTCACAGGGGGCTCCTATAATTCACCCCTCCACTTT.

The chain uses TRBV15 and TRBJ1-3; D gene ambiguous. The CDR3 length is 15 residues. The V end was cut by 1 base, the J end by 0 bases, with 7 bases between. CDR1 and CDR2 (germline): LNHNV, YYDKDF (reference sequence). The CDR3 DNA reads as TGTGCCACCAGCAGAGTCAAGAGCTCTGGAAACACCATATATTTT. Amino acids: CATSRVKSSGNTIYF.

The genes are TRBV6-4 and TRBJ1-5, with D unresolved. CDR1 and CDR2 (germline): MRHNA, SNTAGT. The V end was cut by 6 bases, the J end by 7 bases, with 13 bases between. The CDR3 is 13 amino acids. In nucleotides, the CDR3 is TGTGCCAGCAGCCCCATGTCGGGACAGCCCCAGCATTTT. Translated: CASSPMSGQPQHF.